This T cell receptor (beta chain) is from a study of OX40 agonist ivuxolimab in advanced cancers. With respect to the entire study: Ivuxolimab was a fully human IgG2 agonistic monoclonal antibody targeting the costimulatory receptor OX40 (CD134). Intravenous ivuxolimab was administered to patients every 2 weeks at six dose levels: 0.01, 0.1, 0.3, 1.5, 3 and 10 mg/kg. Of the approximately 54 patients in dose escalation, 19 had hepatocellular carcinoma, some 15 had melanoma, 9 had renal cell carcinoma and 9 had head and neck cancer. In the dose-escalation cohort, about four fifths of patients were male, and the mean age was 60 years with a range of roughly 20 to 80. Prior anti-PD-1, anti-PD-L1 or anti-CTLA-4 therapy was permitted, and approximately 40% of dose-escalation patients had received checkpoint inhibitors. Partial responses occurred in three dose-escalation patients, of whom one had hepatocellular carcinoma and two had cutaneous melanoma. The purpose of peripheral TCRbeta sequencing was to test whether ivuxolimab changed TCR sequence diversity and led to clonal T-cell expansion. The paper reports the monotherapy dose-escalation portion (N of about 47 patients) of the phase I ivuxolimab trial. What the study reported, not specific to this receptor: After ivuxolimab, expanded clones were on average more numerous among CD8+ T cells than among CD4+ T cells. Low levels of normalized T-cell clonal expansion were also shown by some nonresponding patients. At doses of 0.1 to 3.0 mg/kg, clonal expansion of both CD4+ and CD8+ T cells in blood was seen between baseline and week 6. Antigen specificity was not determined for the clonally expanded peripheral T cells. Partial responders in the 0.1-3.0 mg/kg groups had among the lowest normalized peripheral clonal expansion, especially among CD8+ T cells.

The trial excluded patients who had a history of autoimmune disease or were on systemic immunosuppression. Peripheral blood for TCR sequencing was collected from all dose cohorts at baseline, on cycle 4 day 1, and on cycle 7 day 1. The samples were taken from a phase I, first-in-human, multicenter, open-label dose-escalation trial of ivuxolimab. Adults with locally advanced or metastatic head and neck squamous cell, hepatocellular, melanoma or renal cell carcinoma were enrolled in the trial. Before TCR sequencing, CD4+ and CD8+ T cells were separately sorted from peripheral blood. On this clone itself: Its antigen is not yet known. Per-base qualities were not stored, and no clone one base away is much larger.

For sequencing of the TCRbeta CDR3 region, genomic DNA was extracted from the sorted cells. TCRbeta CDR3 regions were sequenced using the immunoSEQ Assay. This immuneACCESS table, as held by TCRdb, lists in-frame sequences with V and J called but not all clones. Of the missing ones, under half trace to an unresolved V gene in checked studies; the others have no known cause. The sample includes tens of thousands of clones, with 80% to 95% observed a single time. The ten biggest clones cover 18% of the sample. Spanning cysteine to phenylalanine, the CDR3 consists of 14 amino acids. Of all the DNA, just the CDR3 is kept, 42 bases in frame from base 1. In the germline V gene, CDR1 corresponds to MNHNS and CDR2 to SASEGT. A distance of 15 bases separates the germline ends of V and J, which lose 5 bases and 8 bases respectively.

The material sequenced was CD4+ or CD8+ T cells sorted from blood, taken in a trial of the OX40 agonist ivuxolimab. The rearrangement combines TRBV6-1 with TRBJ1-4; no D gene can be assigned with confidence. The TCR originated in an adult with an advanced solid tumor such as melanoma, head and neck, liver or kidney cancer. Read as DNA, the sequence is TGTGCCAGCAGTAATCGTAGTTTAGGGGAAAAACTGTTTTTT. It encodes CASSNRSLGEKLFF.